The entry below describes one TCR beta chain. Its antigen is unidentified. Germline V gene data show CDR1 as LGHNA and CDR2 as YSLEER. The CDR3 length is 14 residues. The V end was cut by 0 bases, the J end by 4 bases, with 9 bases between. The authors reverse transcribed all of the isolated RNA, so sequencing captured expressed TCRB transcripts. Here immunoSEQ multiplex PCR was the method, and the copy in TCRdb shows in-frame clones only, minus some. The sample has some 290,000 clones; roughly an eighth are singletons. CD45RO/CCR7/CD25/CD127/CD95/CD27 staining was used to isolate CD4+ naive, central memory, regulatory and stem cell-like memory cells by sorting. These data are taken from a study of beta chain features in type 1 diabetes. For the study at large: Across the samples, roughly 99 million sorted cells were examined in total.

The study's findings and limits: Shorter TCRB CDR3s, moderately but significantly so, were found in Type 1 diabetes patients in all four CD4+ subsets. It was among patients, rather than healthy donors, that naive, central memory and Treg TCRB repertoires appeared more similar. PCR may have favored shorter templates equally in patients and controls.

The clonotype was recovered from a young man with type 1 diabetes. This rearrangement joins TRBV4-3 to TRBJ1-2, with no clear D. Material: naive CD4+ T cells from blood. The CDR3 coding sequence is TGCGCCAGCAGCCAAGATCAGGTGGGCTATGGCTACACCTTC. Translating it yields CASSQDQVGYGYTF.